This T cell receptor (beta chain) emerged from a study of blood T cell repertoires in COVID-19. Study context: Samples taken during acute and convalescent COVID-19 were collected in the United States, Italy and Spain. PBMCs, B-cell-depleted T cells, or T cells provided the cDNA or gDNA that made up the material.

The germline CDR1 and CDR2 sequences are LNHDA and SQIVND (reference sequence). The J segment lost 7 bases and the V segment lost 1 base, leaving 10 bases of the junction unmatched. The CDR3 is made up of 17 amino acids. Resolution of symptoms, clearance, or two negative PCRs was present in recovered Cohort 3 donors. Sequencing was performed with immunoSEQ multiplex PCR; in TCRdb, only in-frame clones are kept and a portion is missing. Found here are 220,000 or so clones, over 65% of them singletons; the top ten hold about 3.2%. J is TRBJ2-3 and V is TRBV19; TRBD2 matches at 11 bases. Sequences were obtained from PBMCs or T cells enriched from blood (not recorded which). The TCR originated in a woman aged 60-75 years who had recovered from COVID-19. This chain's CDR3 is CASSIAVAGGLGNTQYF. For the CDR3, the DNA is TGTGCCAGTAGTATAGCGGTAGCGGGGGGGCTAGGGAATACGCAGTATTTT.